Below, one T cell receptor (beta chain) is given with its context. Its antigen is unidentified. The sample is drawn from a study of cytomegalovirus exposure and HLA in healthy donors. Findings and caveats of the study: Indistinguishable V segments, including TRBV6-2 and TRBV6-3, were excluded.

PCR primers comprised 60 Vbeta and 13 Jbeta primers. TCRdb's copy holds only in-frame clones and misses some; the assay was immunoSEQ multiplex PCR. The table records some 200,000 clones, about 80% of them present only once. The CDR3 extends over 15 amino acids. Between the trimmed V and J ends, which lost 4 bases and 7 bases, there was a span of 20 bases. Germline CDR1 reads LNHDA; CDR2 reads SQIVND (reference sequence). The receptor comes from a young woman in good health and CMV-seronegative. This chain connects TRBV19 to TRBJ2-7; the D gene is possibly TRBD2 (5 bases). Material for sequencing was PBMCs. The CDR3: CASSTVQQETGEQYF. The CDR3 DNA reads as TGTGCCAGTAGTACGGTCCAGCAGGAGACGGGGGAGCAGTACTTC.